Below, one TCR beta chain is given with its context. The data originate from a study of technical replicates of blood from several donors. The CDR3 extends over 13 amino acids. Trimming cost V 6 bases and J 2 bases, with 11 bases left between them. The germline CDR1 and CDR2 sequences are MGHDK and SYGVNS. The table came from immunoSEQ multiplex PCR; TCRdb's copy has only in-frame clones and leaves some out. Of almost 70,000 clones listed, roughly nine tenths are singletons. This chain joins TRBV25-1 and TRBJ2-7; possible D gene TRBD1, 6 bases. The source material was PBMCs. This sequence originates from a human donor in good health. Some clones in this sample may be carry-over from other donors' samples. The CDR3 region has the DNA TGTGCCAGCAGAACCCAGGGGACCTACGAGCAGTACTTC. Its translation is CASRTQGTYEQYF.